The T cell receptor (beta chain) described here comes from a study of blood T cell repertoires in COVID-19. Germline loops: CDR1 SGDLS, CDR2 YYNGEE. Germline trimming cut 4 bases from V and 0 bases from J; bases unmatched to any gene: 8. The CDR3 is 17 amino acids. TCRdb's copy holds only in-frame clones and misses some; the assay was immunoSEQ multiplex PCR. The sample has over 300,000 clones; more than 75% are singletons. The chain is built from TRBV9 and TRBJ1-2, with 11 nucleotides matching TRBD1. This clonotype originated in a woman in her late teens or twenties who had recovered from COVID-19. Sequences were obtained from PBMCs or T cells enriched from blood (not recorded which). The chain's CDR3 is CASSPGTGGRANYGYTF. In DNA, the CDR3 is TGTGCCAGCAGCCCTGGGACAGGGGGTCGAGCTAACTATGGCTACACCTTC.